This T cell receptor (beta chain) was recovered during a study of cytomegalovirus exposure and HLA in healthy donors. Study outcomes and limitations: In vitro work confirmed that three CMV-associated chains recognize CMV antigens. In a later analysis, HLA-associated TCR beta chains were more clonally expanded than equally common others. In a later analysis, V- and J-gene trimming of beta chains associated with a DCLRE1C missense variant, replicated independently.

13 Jbeta primers and 60 Vbeta primers were used for the PCR. This table comes from immunoSEQ multiplex PCR, and its TCRdb copy is limited to in-frame clones, with some not included. The table records 200,000 to 250,000 clones, roughly 84% of them present only once. Germline-derived CDR1 and CDR2 are MNHEY and SVGAGI. This CDR3 spans 15 amino acids. The junction had 6 bases not matched to a gene; V was cut back by 6 bases and J by 5 bases. A remark on this clone: Its antigen is still unknown.

This receptor was obtained from a girl under 18 in good health and CMV-seronegative. The chain employs TRBV6-5 and TRBJ2-7, with TRBD2 matching over 14 bases. Input material: PBMCs. CDR3 in DNA: TGTGCCAGCAGATCCAGGACTAGCGGGGGGAACGAGCAGTACTTC. Translating gives CASRSRTSGGNEQYF.